These 19 T cell receptor beta chains share one sample of origin, sequenced in a study of cytomegalovirus exposure and HLA in healthy donors. The primer mix had 60 Vbeta and 13 Jbeta primers. The protocol was immunoSEQ multiplex PCR, while the TCRdb copy is restricted to in-frame clones and leaves out a portion. Among 150,000 to 200,000 clones, roughly 79% were seen once, and the ten largest hold 2.5% to 3.5%. Specimen: PBMCs. Receptors originate from a woman aged 50 to 60 in good health and CMV-seropositive.

The rearrangement links TRBV6-1 to TRBJ2-5; maybe TRBD1 (6 bases). From germline, CDR1 is MNHNS and CDR2 SASEGT. This CDR3 is 15 amino acids long. The ends were cut back, 4 bases at V and 5 bases at J, with 17 bases in the middle. Here the CDR3 reads CASSARGIWRETQYF. In nucleotides, the CDR3 is TGTGCCAGCAGTGCCAGGGGAATTTGGCGGGAGACCCAGTACTTC.

V usage is TRBV10-1 and J usage is TRBJ2-2; 12 positions agree with TRBD1. Germline CDR1 is WNHNN and CDR2 is SYGVQD (reference sequence). The CDR3 loop spans 18 amino acids. Trimming removed 7 bases from V and 3 bases from J; junction bases left unmatched: 12. The CDR3 DNA reads as TGCGCCAGCAAGTCCCGGGACAGGGGGCTGTCGTACACCGGGGAGCTGTTTTTT. Amino acid sequence: CASKSRDRGLSYTGELFF.

The V gene is TRBV7-8, the J gene TRBJ2-2; TRBD1 matches at 8 bases. The ends lost 5 bases at V and 3 bases at J; junction bases unmatched: 8. The germline CDR1 and CDR2 sequences are SGHVS and FQNEAQ. The CDR3 is 16 residues long. This chain's CDR3 is CASSHSGGRDTGELFF. The CDR3 DNA reads TGTGCCAGCAGCCACTCAGGGGGCAGGGACACCGGGGAGCTGTTTTTT.

The chain has TRBV6-6 and TRBJ1-2; 7 nucleotides match TRBD1. CDR1 is MNHNY, CDR2 SVGAGI, per germline (reference sequence). CDR3 length equals 12 residues. With 5 bases clipped from V and 4 bases from J, the junction kept 1 base outside the gene matches. CDR3 in amino acids: CASSGTAYGYTF. DNA of the CDR3: TGTGCCAGCAGTGGGACAGCCTATGGCTACACCTTC.

The chain links TRBV27 to TRBJ1-1; 10 bases match TRBD1. Trimming removed 2 bases from V and 4 bases from J; junction bases left unmatched: 1. Germline V gene sequence: CDR1 MNHEY, CDR2 SMNVEV (reference sequence). This CDR3 is 14 amino acids long. CDR3: CASSLRTGGTEAFF. The CDR3 DNA is TGTGCCAGCAGTTTAAGGACAGGGGGCACTGAAGCTTTCTTT.

V gene TRBV5-8 combines with J gene TRBJ1-5, with 10 bases identical to TRBD1. With 4 bases clipped from V and 5 bases from J, the junction kept 9 bases outside the gene matches. This CDR3 has 16 amino acids. From germline, CDR1 is SGHTS and CDR2 YDEGEE. CDR3 nucleotide sequence: TGTGCCAGCAGCCCATTGACAGGGGGCGGTCATCAGCCCCAGCATTTT. It is translated as CASSPLTGGGHQPQHF.

This chain joins TRBV6-1 and TRBJ1-1, with D unclear. Between the trimmed V and J ends, which lost 8 bases and 10 bases, there was a span of 11 bases. Germline V gene data show CDR1 as MNHNS and CDR2 as SASEGT. The CDR3 is made up of 10 amino acids. The CDR3 bases are TGTGCCAGCTCTCCGGGTCGAGCTTTCTTT. Amino acids: CASSPGRAFF.

The V call is TRBV5-5, the J call TRBJ1-1, with a possible D match to TRBD1 (5 bases). The V end was cut by 2 bases, the J end by 1 base, with 12 bases between. The CDR3 length is 15 residues. Germline V gives CDR1 SGHKS, CDR2 YYEKEE (reference sequence). CDR3 sequence (DNA): TGTGCCAGCAGCTTATCACCTACAGGGAACACTGAAGCTTTCTTT. Translating it yields CASSLSPTGNTEAFF.

The rearrangement joins TRBV5-1 to TRBJ1-4, with 7 bases that match TRBD1. V shed 8 bases, J shed 5 bases, and the junction held 6 bases outside the gene matches. The CDR3 contains 13 residues. Per the germline V gene, CDR1 is SGHRS and CDR2 is YFSETQ. CDR3 nucleotides: TGCGCCAGTCGGACGGACAGGAATGAAAAACTGTTTTTT. This gives the protein CASRTDRNEKLFF.

The chain combines TRBV28 with TRBJ2-3; a possible D gene is TRBD2 (6 bases). Germline values: CDR1 MDHEN, CDR2 SYDVKM. CDR3 length: 14 amino acids. Trimming took 6 bases from V and 1 from J, leaving 11 bases between them. The CDR3 loop is CASREVAGTDTQYF. CDR3 sequence (DNA): TGTGCCAGCAGGGAGGTAGCGGGCACAGATACGCAGTATTTT. Variable domain in full (rest from reference TRBV28 and TRBJ2-3): DVKVTQSSRYLVKRTGEKVFLECVQDMDHENMFWYRQDPGLGLRLIYFSYDVKMKEKGDIPEGYSVSREKKERFSLILESASTNQTSMYLCASREVAGTDTQYFGPGTRLTVL.

This chain connects TRBV28 to TRBJ1-2; no definite D call. This CDR3 contains 12 residues. From germline, CDR1 is MDHEN and CDR2 SYDVKM. Between the trimmed V and J ends, which lost 1 base and 8 bases, there was a span of 8 bases. In DNA form, the CDR3 reads TGTGCCAGCAGTTTATATTCAGTAGGCTACACCTTC. This gives the protein CASSLYSVGYTF.

This sequence joins TRBV25-1 and TRBJ1-2; D is unclear. Germline CDR1 MGHDK, CDR2 SYGVNS. This CDR3 has 13 residues. The ends were cut back, 3 bases at V and 4 bases at J, with 9 bases in the middle. This CDR3 reads CASSDGQVYGYTF. CDR3 bases: TGTGCCAGCAGTGATGGGCAGGTCTATGGCTACACCTTC.

The chain recombines TRBV29-1 with TRBJ2-2; possibly TRBD2 for D (5 bases). Germline V lookup: CDR1 SQVTM, CDR2 ANQGSEA. The CDR3 consists of 14 residues. The ends were cut back, 4 bases at V and 4 bases at J, with 13 bases in the middle. The DNA of the CDR3 is TGCAGCGTTGGGGAGCCTCGAGGCACCGGGGAGCTGTTTTTT. As protein: CSVGEPRGTGELFF.

The V and J genes are TRBV27 and TRBJ1-2; 9 nucleotides agree with TRBD1. The CDR3 has 13 residues. CDR1 MNHEY and CDR2 SMNVEV come from the germline V gene (reference sequence). The V gene end was trimmed by 5 bases and the J gene end by 10 bases; junction bases not matched to a gene: 8. The CDR3 protein is CASSVGQGLLYTF. The CDR3 nucleotides are TGTGCCAGCAGTGTGGGACAGGGATTACTCTACACCTTC.

This clone was seen a few times. The CDR3 is CASSVGALAGPQETQYF. Written as DNA, the CDR3 is TGTGCCAGCAGCGTAGGGGCCCTAGCGGGGCCCCAAGAGACCCAGTACTTC. The V and J genes are TRBV9 and TRBJ2-5; TRBD2 matches at 9 bases. With 0 bases clipped from V and 1 base from J, the junction kept 7 bases outside the gene matches. Germline V gene sequence: CDR1 SGDLS, CDR2 YYNGEE. The length of the CDR3 is 17 residues.

V and J are TRBV28 and TRBJ1-2, with D maybe TRBD1 (5 bases). Trimming removed 6 bases from V and 3 bases from J, with 8 bases in between. Germline V gene data show CDR1 as MDHEN and CDR2 as SYDVKM. The CDR3 covers 12 residues. Here the CDR3 reads CASSSGDYGYTF. The CDR3 DNA follows: TGTGCCAGCAGCTCGGGGGACTATGGCTACACCTTC.

The rearrangement joins TRBV27 to TRBJ1-1, with 8 positions matching TRBD1. The CDR3 loop spans 18 amino acids. Germline CDR1 is MNHEY and CDR2 is SMNVEV (reference sequence). J lost 5 bases, V lost 0 bases, and 14 bases had no gene match. CDR3 DNA sequence: TGTGCCAGCAGTTTATCAAAGACAGGGGCTGGACGAAAAACTGAAGCTTTCTTT. Amino acid sequence: CASSLSKTGAGRKTEAFF.

The V gene is TRBV6-8, the J gene TRBJ2-5, with 11 bases lining up with TRBD2. V trimming: 7 bases; J trimming: 7 bases; junction bases outside the gene matches: 14. Germline V gives CDR1 MNHGY, CDR2 SAAAGT. The CDR3 sequence is 16 residues long. In DNA, the CDR3 is TGTGCCAGCATCATGACTAGCGGGACGGGGGTTGGGACCCAGTACTTC. This sequence encodes CASIMTSGTGVGTQYF.

The V and J genes are TRBV14 and TRBJ2-1, with 9 bases fitting TRBD2. The CDR3 is 15 residues long. CDR1 SGHDN and CDR2 FVKESK come from the germline V gene. V trimming: 2 bases; J trimming: 4 bases; junction bases outside the gene matches: 3. CDR3: CASSQIAGAYNEQFF. CDR3 DNA: TGTGCCAGCAGCCAAATAGCGGGAGCTTACAATGAGCAGTTCTTC.